The 11 T cell receptor beta chains below all came from one sample that was sequenced in a study of prognosis after radiotherapy for stage I lung cancer. The TCR beta CDR3 region was amplified from genomic DNA, with two rounds of multiplex PCR being used for the amplification. The authors ran first-round PCR with primers specific to each TRBV and TRBJ gene. TCRdb reanalysed the multiplex PCR reads using MiXCR and keeps one entry per CDR3 protein. The sample yields fewer than 25,000 distinct CDR3 sequences, around 50% seen once. The specimen comprised PBMCs, sampled before or after stereotactic body radiation therapy (not recorded which). The receptor set was obtained from a donor aged 50 or older with non-small cell lung cancer.

This clonotype was observed a single time. DNA of the CDR3: TGTGCCAGCAGTTCTAAAATTTCCTCTTTGGACAGGGGCCTACCCTACGAGCAGTACTTC. Translating it yields CASSSKISSLDRGLPYEQYF. The chain has TRBV28 and TRBJ2-7; 9 nucleotides align to TRBD1. There are 20 residues in the CDR3. The ends lost 4 bases at V and 2 bases at J; junction bases unmatched: 21. In germline, CDR1 is MDHEN, CDR2 SYDVKM.

The sample holds a few counts of this clonotype. This sequence joins TRBV20-1 and TRBJ2-1; the D gene is possibly TRBD2 (6 bases). Germline loops: CDR1 DFQATT, CDR2 SNEGSKA (reference sequence). The CDR3 has 12 amino acids. Between the trimmed V and J ends, which lost 2 bases and 6 bases, there was a span of 8 bases. The CDR3 nucleotides are TGCAGTGCTAGACTAGCGTCCAATGAGCAGTTCTTC. Translating it yields CSARLASNEQFF.

This clonotype was detected a few times. Since a far larger clone is one base different, this is likely a read error. The chain has TRBV6-4 and TRBJ2-1; 7 bases line up with TRBD1. The J segment lost 4 bases and the V segment lost 5 bases, leaving 8 bases of the junction unmatched. There are 15 residues in the CDR3. Germline loops: CDR1 MRHNA, CDR2 SNTAGT. The DNA of the CDR3 is TGTGCCAGCAGTCTGGGGACAGTAAGTTACAATGAGCAGTTCTTC. Protein: CASSLGTVSYNEQFF.

This clonotype was seen only once. V is TRBV28 and J is TRBJ1-4; D is perhaps TRBD1 (6 bases). Germline V gene data show CDR1 as MDHEN and CDR2 as SYDVKM. There are 15 residues in the CDR3. Deletions cut 3 bases from V and 3 bases from J, with 11 bases between. The CDR3 nucleotides are TGTGCCAGCAGTTTGGAACAGGGAGCTAATGAAAAACTGTTTTTT. As protein: CASSLEQGANEKLFF.

Within the sample, this clonotype is medium-sized. The V gene is TRBV27, the J gene TRBJ2-7; D remains unclear. The germline V gene has CDR1 MNHEY and CDR2 SMNVEV (reference sequence). CDR3 length: 14 amino acids. The V end was cut by 3 bases, the J end by 7 bases, with 16 bases between. CDR3: CASSFRAPLGEQYF. CDR3 sequence (DNA): TGTGCCAGCAGTTTTCGGGCACCGTTGGGGGAGCAGTACTTC.

About this clonotype: Just one base apart from a much larger clone, this may be a read error. V usage is TRBV7-2 and J usage is TRBJ1-2; D gene ambiguous. V lost 2 bases, J lost 3 bases, and 16 bases lay in between. The CDR3 covers 16 residues. The germline CDR1 and CDR2 sequences are SGHTA and FQGNSA. DNA of the CDR3: TGTGCCAGCAGCTTACGCTTTGACGTCCGCGACTATGGCTACACCTTC. Amino acid sequence: CASSLRFDVRDYGYTF.

This clonotype came up a few times. A read error is the likely source, as a far larger clone sits one nucleotide away. The chain has TRBV6-8 and TRBJ2-2; 8 bases align to TRBD2. The CDR3 covers 14 residues. Germline-derived CDR1 and CDR2 are MNHGY and SAAAGT. After removal of 6 bases from V and 4 bases from J, the junction contained 4 bases not matched to a gene. CDR3 in DNA: TGTGCCAGCAGCCTTAGCGGGATCACCGGGGAGCTGTTTTTT. Protein sequence: CASSLSGITGELFF.

This clonotype was counted at least ten times. V and J are TRBV7-9 and TRBJ2-6, with a tentative D call TRBD2 (5 bases). CDR3 size: 14 residues. The germline V gene has CDR1 SEHNR and CDR2 FQNEAQ (reference sequence). V lost 7 bases, J lost 4 bases, and 11 bases lay in between. The CDR3, as DNA: TGTGCCAGCAACGAGGGATCCGGGGCCAACGTCCTGACTTTC. It specifies CASNEGSGANVLTF.

This clonotype was seen only a few times. One base separates it from a far larger clone, so it is likely a read error. The rearrangement links TRBV6-4 to TRBJ1-2; the match to TRBD1 covers 10 bases. Germline V gene data show CDR1 as MRHNA and CDR2 as SNTAGT. This CDR3 region has 15 residues. CDR3 sequence reads: CAGSYGTGVGYGYTF. The CDR3 bases are TGTGCCGGCAGTTACGGGACAGGGGTTGGCTATGGCTACACCTTC.

This clonotype has at least ten counts. This sequence joins TRBV20-1 and TRBJ1-5, with D unclear. Germline CDR1 is DFQATT and CDR2 is SNEGSKA (reference sequence). V was clipped by 1 base and J by 3 bases, with 10 bases between them. The CDR3 totals 14 residues. Here the CDR3 reads CSARAPQVNQPQHF. The CDR3 DNA sequence: TGCAGTGCTAGAGCCCCCCAGGTCAATCAGCCCCAGCATTTT.

This rearrangement joins TRBV28 to TRBJ1-2; 7 bases are a match to TRBD1. Germline-derived CDR1 and CDR2 are MDHEN and SYDVKM. The trim removed 7 bases at V and 6 bases at J, leaving 11 bases unmatched. This CDR3 has 14 amino acids. CDR3 coding DNA: TGTGCCAGCACCCTAACCGGGAGGGGGCATGGCTACACCTTC. This codes for CASTLTGRGHGYTF.